This T cell receptor beta chain is drawn from a study of T cell repertoires in cytomegalovirus infection. About the study: As its CMV epitopes, the study selected recently identified HLA-C-restricted and well-studied HLA-B-restricted targets. A matching HLA type, together with CMV infection, was signaled by public TCR beta signatures.

To note about this clonotype: Its antigen remains unknown.

TCRdb reprocessed the reads with MiXCR, giving one entry per CDR3 protein. The sample has approximately 990,000 distinct CDR3 sequences; 31% are singletons. Study observations and caveats: Based on cumulative public TCR beta family frequency, carriers of CMV plus the relevant HLA were identified. HLA-C-restricted CMV-specific TCR beta clonotypes prevailed in the ex vivo response.

The receptor's source is a human donor in good health (CMV status not recorded). Some clones in this sample may be carry-over from other donors' samples. The sequences come from cultured CD8+ T cells from PBMCs, collected from culture after CMV antigen stimulation.

Here the CDR3 reads CASSSFSQPQHF. The CDR3 nucleotides read TGTGCCAGCAGCTCTTTCAGTCAGCCCCAGCATTTT. V gene TRBV7-9 combines with J gene TRBJ1-5; D is unclear. From germline, CDR1 is SEHNR and CDR2 FQNEAQ (reference sequence). This CDR3 has 12 amino acids. Trimming took off 4 bases at V and 6 bases at J, with 7 bases between the two ends.